Given below is one TCR beta chain in context. A second about 6 to 12 cycle PCR used barcoded and J-beta primers. Using its own MiXCR run on the 5' RACE reads, TCRdb lists one record per CDR3 protein. The sample consists of about a million distinct CDR3 sequences, around two fifths of them appearing once. The data derive from a study of blood T cells in healthy people across ages. Specimen: blood. The clonotype comes from a man between 18 and 35 years old in good health.

The CDR3 loop reads CASTTGWDTGELFF. The CDR3 nucleotides are TGTGCCAGCACGACAGGGTGGGATACCGGGGAGCTGTTTTTT. The chain couples TRBV7-8 to TRBJ2-2; 7 bases are shared with TRBD1. CDR1 and CDR2 from the germline V gene are SGHVS and FQNEAQ. The CDR3 extends over 14 amino acids. Trimming took 7 bases from V and 5 from J; bases not matched to a gene: 7. The whole variable domain, remainder taken from reference TRBV7-8 and TRBJ2-2, is GAGVSQSPRYKVAKRGQDVALRCDPISGHVSLFWYQQALGQGPEFLTYFQNEAQLDKSGLPSDRFFAERPEGSVSTLKIQRTQQEDSAVYLCASTTGWDTGELFFGEGSRLTVL.